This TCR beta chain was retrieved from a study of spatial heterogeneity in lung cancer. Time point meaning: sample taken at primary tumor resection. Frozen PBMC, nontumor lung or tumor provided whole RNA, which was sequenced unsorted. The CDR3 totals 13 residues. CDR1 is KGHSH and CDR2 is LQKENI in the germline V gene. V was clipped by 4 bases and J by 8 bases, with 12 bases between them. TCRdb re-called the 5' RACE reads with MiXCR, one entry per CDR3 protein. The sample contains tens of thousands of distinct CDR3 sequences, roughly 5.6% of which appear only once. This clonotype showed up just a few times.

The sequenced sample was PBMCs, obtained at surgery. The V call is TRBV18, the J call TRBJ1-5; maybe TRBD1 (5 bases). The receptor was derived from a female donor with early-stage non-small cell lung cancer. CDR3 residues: CASSHQGREPQHF. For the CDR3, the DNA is TGTGCCAGCTCACACCAGGGTAGGGAGCCCCAGCATTTT.